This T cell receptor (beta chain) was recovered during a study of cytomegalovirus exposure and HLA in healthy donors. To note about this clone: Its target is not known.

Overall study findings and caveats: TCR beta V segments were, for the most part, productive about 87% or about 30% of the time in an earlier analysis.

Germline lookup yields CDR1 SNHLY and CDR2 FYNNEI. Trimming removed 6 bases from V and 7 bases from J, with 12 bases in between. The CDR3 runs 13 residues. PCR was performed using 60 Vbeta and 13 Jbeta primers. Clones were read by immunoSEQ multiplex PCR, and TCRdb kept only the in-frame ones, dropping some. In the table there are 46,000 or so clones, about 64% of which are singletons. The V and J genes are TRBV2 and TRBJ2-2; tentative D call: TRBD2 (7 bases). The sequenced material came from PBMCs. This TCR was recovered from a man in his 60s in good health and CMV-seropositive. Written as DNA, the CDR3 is TGTGCCAGCAGGGGGGGGCCCTTCGGGGAGCTGTTTTTT. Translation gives CASRGGPFGELFF.